This T cell receptor beta chain derives from a study of blood T cell repertoires in COVID-19. The CDR3 covers 16 residues. V lost 3 bases to trimming and J lost 6 bases, with 15 bases between them. Germline V gene data show CDR1 as MGHRA and CDR2 as YSYEKL. Sequenced by immunoSEQ multiplex PCR; TCRdb stores in-frame clones only, minus some. The sample lists 150,000 to 200,000 clones, about 85% seen once, with 3% to 4% in the top ten. The clonotype was recovered from a human donor with acute or convalescent COVID-19. The donor label of this sample is uncertain. The genes are TRBV4-1 and TRBJ1-6; TRBD1 is a possible D gene (6 bases). Input material: peripheral blood. The CDR3 nucleotides read TGCGCCAGCAGCCAGGGGGCGCATGGGGGTAATTCACCCCTCCACTTT. Translated, it gives CASSQGAHGGNSPLHF.